The 13 T cell receptor beta chains below all came from one sample that was sequenced in a study of Graves' ophthalmopathy and Graves' hyperthyroidism. Amplification from RNA transcripts yielded the TCR beta CDR3 regions. HTBI-primed RT-PCR formed the first round, and a multiplex PCR formed the second. A single record per CDR3 protein comes from TCRdb applying MiXCR to the multiplex PCR reads. The data hold 500,000 to 700,000 distinct CDR3 sequences, with 22% observed a single time. Specimen: peripheral blood. These TCRs come from a woman aged 18-29 years with stable Graves' hyperthyroidism. Some clones in this sample may be carry-over from other donors' samples.

This clonotype was seen a single time. CDR3 in amino acids: CAISVEGDTEAFF. The CDR3 region has the DNA TGTGCCATCAGTGTTGAAGGGGACACTGAAGCTTTCTTT. This chain joins TRBV10-3 and TRBJ1-1, with D possibly matching TRBD1 (5 bases). This CDR3 is built from 13 residues. Trimming took off 4 bases at V and 3 bases at J, with 9 bases between the two ends. Germline V gene lookup returns CDR1 ENHRY and CDR2 SYGVKD.

V and J are TRBV3-1 and TRBJ2-7; 8 bases agree with TRBD1. The CDR3 extends over 14 amino acids. Trimming at V came to 0 bases and at J to 6 bases, leaving 4 bases not matched to a gene. The germline CDR1 and CDR2 sequences are LGHDT and YNNKEL (reference sequence). DNA of the CDR3: TGTGCCAGCAGCCAAGATCGGACAGGGCGCGAGCAGTACTTC. This translates into CASSQDRTGREQYF.

This clonotype showed up many times. The rearrangement links TRBV20-1 to TRBJ2-5, with D possibly being TRBD2 (6 bases). Trimming removed 0 bases from V and 5 bases from J, with 16 bases in between. The CDR3 sequence is 15 residues long. Looked up from germline, CDR1 is DFQATT and CDR2 is SNEGSKA (reference sequence). CDR3 nucleotide sequence: TGCAGTGCTAGAGATCGAGTACTAGCCAGTGAGACCCAGTACTTC. Protein: CSARDRVLASETQYF.

The V and J genes are TRBV7-2 and TRBJ2-4; 12 bases match TRBD1. Gene TRBJ2-1 matches the end of the DNA better, so the J call may be wrong. The CDR3 sequence is 16 residues long. CDR1 and CDR2 (germline): SGHTA, FQGNSA. The CDR3 bases are TGTGCCAGCAGCTTAGGTCAAACACCGGGACAGGGGGCGCAGTTCTTC. Its protein product is CASSLGQTPGQGAQFF.

This clonotype was seen repeatedly, ten times or more. The rearrangement links TRBV2 to TRBJ1-1; D possibly corresponds to TRBD1 (6 bases). The CDR3 is 12 amino acids. V lost 5 bases and J 7 bases, leaving 11 bases between the germline ends. The germline V gene encodes CDR1 SNHLY and CDR2 FYNNEI. The CDR3 bases are TGTGCCAGCAGTCCCCAGGGGATTGAAGCTTTCTTT. Protein sequence: CASSPQGIEAFF.

This clonotype has ten or more counts. The chain uses TRBV12-3 or TRBV12-4 and TRBJ1-5, with 10 nucleotides matching TRBD1. V shed 5 bases, J shed 6 bases, and the junction held 7 bases outside the gene matches. The length of the CDR3 is 15 residues. The CDR3 DNA reads TGTGCCAGCAGTCGCCTCGACAGGGGGCCTCAGCCCCAGCATTTT. Amino acid sequence: CASSRLDRGPQPQHF.

This clonotype was seen more than once but under ten times. The chain uses TRBV3-1 and TRBJ1-1; D gene uncertain. CDR1 and CDR2 (germline): LGHDT, YNNKEL (reference sequence). V lost 2 bases to trimming and J lost 3 bases, with 10 bases between them. This CDR3 comprises 14 residues. CDR3 coding DNA: TGTGCCAGCAGCCAAAGGGTGGGCGACACTGAAGCTTTCTTT. It encodes CASSQRVGDTEAFF.

This clonotype was detected only a few times. This may be a read error, as it is one base from a much larger clone. The chain recombines TRBV6-5 with TRBJ1-1; D ambiguous. The CDR3 runs 12 residues. V shed 0 bases and J shed 5 bases, with 4 bases lying between them. Germline V gene sequence: CDR1 MNHEY, CDR2 SVGAGI. The CDR3, as DNA: TGTGCCAGCAGTTACTCGATTACTGAAGCTTTCTTT. It is translated as CASSYSITEAFF.

This clonotype was seen ten or more times. The chain is built from TRBV6-5 and TRBJ2-7; D perhaps matches TRBD1 (6 bases). V was shortened by 11 bases and J by 2 bases, with 13 bases between the two germline ends. The CDR3 has 12 residues. The germline V gene has CDR1 MNHEY and CDR2 SVGAGI. The CDR3 spells CAARGITYEQYF. In DNA form, the CDR3 reads TGTGCCGCGAGGGGGATAACCTACGAGCAGTACTTC.

This clonotype came up many times. CDR3 sequence (DNA): TGTGCCAGTAGTACCAACTCCGGGACAGGGGGCGAGACCCAGTACTTC. Translated: CASSTNSGTGGETQYF. The chain employs TRBV19 and TRBJ2-5, with 12 nucleotides matching TRBD1. The CDR3 contains 16 residues. Germline CDR1 LNHDA, CDR2 SQIVND (reference sequence). J lost 5 bases, V lost 4 bases, and 8 bases had no gene match.

This clonotype was counted ten times or more. V and J are TRBV6-4 and TRBJ1-1; D unclear. This CDR3 contains 16 residues. V was cut by 1 base and J by 0 bases, with 12 bases left in between. Germline CDR1 is MRHNA and CDR2 is SNTAGT. CDR3 in amino acids: CASSDYKGRMNTEAFF. CDR3 DNA sequence: TGTGCCAGCAGTGACTACAAGGGCCGGATGAACACTGAAGCTTTCTTT.

This clonotype was recorded at least ten times. The CDR3 coding sequence is TGTGCCAGCAGTTACTTTTCCGGGCCCAAACTCTACGAGCAGTACTTC. Translation: CASSYFSGPKLYEQYF. The chain recombines TRBV6-5 with TRBJ2-7; D unresolved. This CDR3 comprises 16 residues. Trimming took 1 base from V and 3 from J, leaving 16 bases between them. Germline V gene lookup returns CDR1 MNHEY and CDR2 SVGAGI.

The chain recombines TRBV6-2 or TRBV6-3 with TRBJ1-5, with TRBD1 matching 9 bases. Germline lookup yields CDR1 MNHEY and CDR2 SVGEGT. The CDR3 extends over 16 amino acids. V shed 2 bases, J shed 4 bases, and the junction held 6 bases outside the gene matches. This chain's CDR3 is CASSYTTGGPNQPQHF. The CDR3 DNA reads TGTGCCAGCAGTTACACGACAGGGGGACCGAATCAGCCCCAGCATTTT.